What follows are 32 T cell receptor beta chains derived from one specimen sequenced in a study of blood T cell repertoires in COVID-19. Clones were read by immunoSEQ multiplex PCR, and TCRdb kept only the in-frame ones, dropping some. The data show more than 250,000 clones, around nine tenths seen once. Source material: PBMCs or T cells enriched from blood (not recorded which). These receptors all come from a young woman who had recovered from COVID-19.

CDR3 sequence (DNA): TGTGCCTGGAGTGTAGACGGGGGCACAGATACGCAGTATTTT. Amino acids: CAWSVDGGTDTQYF. The V gene is TRBV30, the J gene TRBJ2-3, with D perhaps matching TRBD2 (5 bases). Looked up from germline, CDR1 is GTSNPN and CDR2 is SVGIG (reference sequence). The CDR3 is made up of 14 amino acids. Trimming took off 0 bases at V and 1 base at J, with 8 bases between the two ends.

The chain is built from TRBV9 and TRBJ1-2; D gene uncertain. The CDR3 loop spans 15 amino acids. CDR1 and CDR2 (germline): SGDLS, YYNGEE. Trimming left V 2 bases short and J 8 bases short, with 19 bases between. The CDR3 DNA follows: TGTGCCAGCAGCGTGGGAGAAGCCAGGATAAACGGCTACACCTTC. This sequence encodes CASSVGEARINGYTF.

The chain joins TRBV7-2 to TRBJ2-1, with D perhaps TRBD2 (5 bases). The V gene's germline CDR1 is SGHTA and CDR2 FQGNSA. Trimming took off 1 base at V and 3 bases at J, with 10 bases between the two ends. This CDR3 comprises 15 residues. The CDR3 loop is CASSLGGSYYNEQFF. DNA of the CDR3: TGTGCCAGCAGCTTAGGTGGGAGCTACTACAATGAGCAGTTCTTC.

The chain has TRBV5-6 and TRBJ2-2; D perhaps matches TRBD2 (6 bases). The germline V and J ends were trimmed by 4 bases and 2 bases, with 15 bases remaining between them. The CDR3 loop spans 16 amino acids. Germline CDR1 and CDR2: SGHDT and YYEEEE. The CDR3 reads CASSGLLGLNTGELFF. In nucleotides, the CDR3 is TGTGCCAGCAGCGGGCTTTTGGGACTTAACACCGGGGAGCTGTTTTTT.

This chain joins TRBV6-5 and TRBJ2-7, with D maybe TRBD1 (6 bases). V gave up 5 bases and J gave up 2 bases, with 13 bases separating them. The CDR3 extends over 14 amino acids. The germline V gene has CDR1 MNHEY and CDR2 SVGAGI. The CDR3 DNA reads TGTGCCAGCAGTAAGGACAGAAATACCTACGAGCAGTACTTC. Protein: CASSKDRNTYEQYF.

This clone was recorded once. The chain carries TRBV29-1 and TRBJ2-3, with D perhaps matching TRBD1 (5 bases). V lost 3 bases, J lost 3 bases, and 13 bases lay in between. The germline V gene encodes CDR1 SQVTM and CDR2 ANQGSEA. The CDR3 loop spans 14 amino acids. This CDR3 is CSVDQGGGTDTQYF. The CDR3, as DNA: TGCAGCGTTGATCAGGGTGGTGGGACAGATACGCAGTATTTT.

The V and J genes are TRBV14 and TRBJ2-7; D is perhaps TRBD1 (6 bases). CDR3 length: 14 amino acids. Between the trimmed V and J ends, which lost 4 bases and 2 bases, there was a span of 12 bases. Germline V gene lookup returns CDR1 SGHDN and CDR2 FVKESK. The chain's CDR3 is CASSLGAGAYEQYF. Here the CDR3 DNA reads TGTGCCAGCAGCCTAGGGGCAGGGGCCTACGAGCAGTACTTC. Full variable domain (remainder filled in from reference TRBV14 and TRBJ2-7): EAGVTQFPSHSVIEKGQTVTLRCDPISGHDNLYWYRRVMGKEIKFLLHFVKESKQDESGMPNNRFLAERTGGTYSTLKVQPAELEDSGVYFCASSLGAGAYEQYFGPGTRLTVT.

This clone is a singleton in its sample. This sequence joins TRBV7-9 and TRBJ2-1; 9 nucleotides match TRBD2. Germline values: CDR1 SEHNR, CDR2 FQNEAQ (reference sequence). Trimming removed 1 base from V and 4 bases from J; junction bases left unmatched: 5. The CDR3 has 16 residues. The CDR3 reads CASSLDLAGLYNEQFF. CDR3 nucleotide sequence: TGTGCCAGCAGCTTAGATCTAGCGGGGCTGTACAATGAGCAGTTCTTC.

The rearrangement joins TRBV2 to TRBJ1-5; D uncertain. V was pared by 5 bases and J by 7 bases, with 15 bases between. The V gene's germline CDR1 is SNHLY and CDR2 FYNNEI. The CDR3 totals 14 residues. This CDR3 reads CASSQEVGGQPQHF. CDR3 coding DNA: TGTGCCAGCAGTCAAGAGGTGGGCGGGCAGCCCCAGCATTTT.

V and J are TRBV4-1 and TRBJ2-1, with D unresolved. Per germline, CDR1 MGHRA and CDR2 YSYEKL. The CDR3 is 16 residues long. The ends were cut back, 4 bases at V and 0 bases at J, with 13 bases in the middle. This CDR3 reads CASSLSAPNSYNEQFF. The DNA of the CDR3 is TGCGCCAGCAGCCTGAGCGCCCCGAACTCCTACAATGAGCAGTTCTTC.

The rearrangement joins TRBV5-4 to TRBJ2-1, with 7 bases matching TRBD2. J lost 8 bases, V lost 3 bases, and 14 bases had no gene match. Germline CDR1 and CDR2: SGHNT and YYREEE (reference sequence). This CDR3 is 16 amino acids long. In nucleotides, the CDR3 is TGTGCCAGCAGCTCTCTCGGGCTAGCGGACCGGGATGAGCAGTTCTTC. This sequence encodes CASSSLGLADRDEQFF. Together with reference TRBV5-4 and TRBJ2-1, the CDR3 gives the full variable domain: ETGVTQSPTHLIKTRGQQVTLRCSSQSGHNTVSWYQQALGQGPQFIFQYYREEENGRGNFPPRFSGLQFPNYSSELNVNALELDDSALYLCASSSLGLADRDEQFFGPGTRLTVL.

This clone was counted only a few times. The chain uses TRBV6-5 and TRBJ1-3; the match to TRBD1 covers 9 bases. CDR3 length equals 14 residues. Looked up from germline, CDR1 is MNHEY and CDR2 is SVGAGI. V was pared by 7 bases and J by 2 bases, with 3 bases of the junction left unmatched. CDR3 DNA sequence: TGTGCCAGCATGGACAGGGGTGCTGGAAACACCATATATTTT. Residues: CASMDRGAGNTIYF.

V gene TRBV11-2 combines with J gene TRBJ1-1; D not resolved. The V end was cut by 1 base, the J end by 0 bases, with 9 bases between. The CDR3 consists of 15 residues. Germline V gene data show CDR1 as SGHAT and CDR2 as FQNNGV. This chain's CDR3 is CASSLGVSLNTEAFF. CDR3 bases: TGTGCCAGCAGCTTAGGAGTCTCCCTGAACACTGAAGCTTTCTTT.

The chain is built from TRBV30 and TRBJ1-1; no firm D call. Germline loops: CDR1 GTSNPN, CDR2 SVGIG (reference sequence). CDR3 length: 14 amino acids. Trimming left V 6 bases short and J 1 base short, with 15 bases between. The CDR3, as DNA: TGTGCCTGCCGCCCCCGAGGGCGGAACACTGAAGCTTTCTTT. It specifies CACRPRGRNTEAFF.

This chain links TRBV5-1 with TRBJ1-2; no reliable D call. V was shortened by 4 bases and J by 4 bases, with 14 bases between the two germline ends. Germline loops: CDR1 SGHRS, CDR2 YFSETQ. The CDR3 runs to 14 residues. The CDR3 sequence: CASSLDGRSYGYTF. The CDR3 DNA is TGCGCCAGCAGCCTGGACGGGAGATCCTATGGCTACACCTTC.

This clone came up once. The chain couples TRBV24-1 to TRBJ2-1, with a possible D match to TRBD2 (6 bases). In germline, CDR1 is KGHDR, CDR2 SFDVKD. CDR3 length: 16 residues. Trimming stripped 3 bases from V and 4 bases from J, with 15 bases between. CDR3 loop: CATSDLEGSRYNEQFF. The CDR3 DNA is TGTGCCACCAGTGATCTGGAGGGTTCTAGATACAATGAGCAGTTCTTC.

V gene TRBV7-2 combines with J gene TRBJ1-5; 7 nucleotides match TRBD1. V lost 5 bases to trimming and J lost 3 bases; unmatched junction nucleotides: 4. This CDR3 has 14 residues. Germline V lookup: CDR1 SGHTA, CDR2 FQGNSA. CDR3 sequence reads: CASSRDSFNQPQHF. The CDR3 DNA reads TGTGCCAGCAGCCGGGACAGCTTCAATCAGCCCCAGCATTTT.

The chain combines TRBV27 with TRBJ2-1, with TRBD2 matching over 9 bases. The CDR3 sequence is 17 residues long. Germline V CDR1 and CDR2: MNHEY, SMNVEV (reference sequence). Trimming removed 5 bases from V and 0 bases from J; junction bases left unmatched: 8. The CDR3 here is CASSLGTSTSSYNEQFF. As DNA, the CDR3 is TGTGCCAGCAGTCTGGGGACTAGCACCAGCTCCTACAATGAGCAGTTCTTC.

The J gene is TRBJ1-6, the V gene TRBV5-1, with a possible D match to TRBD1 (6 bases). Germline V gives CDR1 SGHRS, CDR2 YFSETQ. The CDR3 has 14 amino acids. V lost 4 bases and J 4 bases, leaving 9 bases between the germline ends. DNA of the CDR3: TGCGCCAGCAGCAGGGACAATTATAATTCACCCCTCCACTTT. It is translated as CASSRDNYNSPLHF. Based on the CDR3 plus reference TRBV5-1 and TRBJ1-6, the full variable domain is KAGVTQTPRYLIKTRGQQVTLSCSPISGHRSVSWYQQTPGQGLQFLFEYFSETQRNKGNFPGRFSGRQFSNSRSEMNVSTLELGDSALYLCASSRDNYNSPLHFGNGTRLTVT.

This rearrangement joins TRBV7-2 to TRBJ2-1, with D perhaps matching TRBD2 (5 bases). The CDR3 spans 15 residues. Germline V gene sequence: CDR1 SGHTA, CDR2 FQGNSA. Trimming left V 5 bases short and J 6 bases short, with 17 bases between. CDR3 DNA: TGTGCCAGCAGCCTTGGGAGTGGGTTCGCCAATGAGCAGTTCTTC. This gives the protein CASSLGSGFANEQFF.

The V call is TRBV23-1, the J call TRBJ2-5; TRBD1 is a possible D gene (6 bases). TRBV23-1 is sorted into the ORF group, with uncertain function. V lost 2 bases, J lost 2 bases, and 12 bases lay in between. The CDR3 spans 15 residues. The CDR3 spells CASSQRRTDQETQYF. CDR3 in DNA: TGCGCCAGCAGTCAACGAAGGACAGATCAAGAGACCCAGTACTTC.

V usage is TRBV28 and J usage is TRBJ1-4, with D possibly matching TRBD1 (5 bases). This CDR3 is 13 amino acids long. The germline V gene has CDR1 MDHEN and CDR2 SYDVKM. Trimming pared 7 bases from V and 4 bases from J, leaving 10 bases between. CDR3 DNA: TGTGCCAGCAAGGACACGATTAATGAAAAACTGTTTTTT. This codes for CASKDTINEKLFF.

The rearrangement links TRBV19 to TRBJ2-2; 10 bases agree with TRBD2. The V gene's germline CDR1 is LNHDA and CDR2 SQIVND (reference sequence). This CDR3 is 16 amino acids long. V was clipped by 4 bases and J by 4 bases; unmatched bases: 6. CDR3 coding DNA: TGTGCCAGTAGTACCCCCGGGACTAGCGCCACCGGGGAGCTGTTTTTT. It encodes CASSTPGTSATGELFF.

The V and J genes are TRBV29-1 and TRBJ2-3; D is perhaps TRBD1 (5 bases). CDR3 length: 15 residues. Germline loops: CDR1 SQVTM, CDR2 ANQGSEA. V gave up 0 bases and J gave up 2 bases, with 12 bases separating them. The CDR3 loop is CSVEDQAGHTDTQYF. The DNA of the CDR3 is TGCAGCGTTGAAGATCAGGCAGGGCACACAGATACGCAGTATTTT.

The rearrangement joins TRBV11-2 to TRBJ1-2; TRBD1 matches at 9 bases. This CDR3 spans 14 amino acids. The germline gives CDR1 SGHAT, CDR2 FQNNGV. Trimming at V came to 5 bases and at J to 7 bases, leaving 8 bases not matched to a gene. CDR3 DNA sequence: TGTGCCAGCAGCCTCGGACAGGGGCTCTCTGGCTACACCTTC. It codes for CASSLGQGLSGYTF.

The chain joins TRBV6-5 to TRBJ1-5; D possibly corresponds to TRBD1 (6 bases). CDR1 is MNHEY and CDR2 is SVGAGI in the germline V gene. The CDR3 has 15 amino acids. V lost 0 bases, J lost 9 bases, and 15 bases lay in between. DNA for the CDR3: TGTGCCAGCAGTTACTCTGCTGAAGGGGGTCGGCCCCAGCATTTT. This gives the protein CASSYSAEGGRPQHF.

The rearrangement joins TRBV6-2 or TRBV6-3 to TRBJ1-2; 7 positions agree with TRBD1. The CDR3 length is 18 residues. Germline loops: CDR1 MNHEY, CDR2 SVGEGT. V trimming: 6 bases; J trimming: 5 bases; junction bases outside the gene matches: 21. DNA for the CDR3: TGTGCCAGCAGCACGAGGACAGGCCTCGCTCCTTATCCTTATGGCTACACCTTC. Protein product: CASSTRTGLAPYPYGYTF.

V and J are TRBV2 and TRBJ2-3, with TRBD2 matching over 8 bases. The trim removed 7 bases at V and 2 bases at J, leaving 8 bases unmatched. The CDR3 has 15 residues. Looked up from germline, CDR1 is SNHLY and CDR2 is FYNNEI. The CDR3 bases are TGTGCCAGCATTTCGACTAGCGAGTACACAGATACGCAGTATTTT. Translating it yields CASISTSEYTDTQYF.

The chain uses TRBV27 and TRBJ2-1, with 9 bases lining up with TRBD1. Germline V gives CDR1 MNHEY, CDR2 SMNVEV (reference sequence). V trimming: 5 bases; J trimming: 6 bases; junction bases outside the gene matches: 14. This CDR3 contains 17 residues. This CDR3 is CASSGTFPGTGFNEQFF. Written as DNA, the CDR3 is TGTGCCAGCAGTGGAACCTTCCCCGGGACAGGGTTCAATGAGCAGTTCTTC.

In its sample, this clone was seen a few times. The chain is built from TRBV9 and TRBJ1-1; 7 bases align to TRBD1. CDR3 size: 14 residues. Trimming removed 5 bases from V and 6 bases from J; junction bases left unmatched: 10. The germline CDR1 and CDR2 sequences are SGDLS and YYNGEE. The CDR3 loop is CASSGPTGTAEAFF. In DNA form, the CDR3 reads TGTGCCAGCAGTGGACCAACCGGGACAGCTGAAGCTTTCTTT.

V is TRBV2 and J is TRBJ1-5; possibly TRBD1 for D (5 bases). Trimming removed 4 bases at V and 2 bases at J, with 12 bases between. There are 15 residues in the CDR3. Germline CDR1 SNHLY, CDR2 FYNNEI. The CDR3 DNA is TGTGCCAGCAGTGTTACAGGATTTGGCAATCAGCCCCAGCATTTT. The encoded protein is CASSVTGFGNQPQHF.

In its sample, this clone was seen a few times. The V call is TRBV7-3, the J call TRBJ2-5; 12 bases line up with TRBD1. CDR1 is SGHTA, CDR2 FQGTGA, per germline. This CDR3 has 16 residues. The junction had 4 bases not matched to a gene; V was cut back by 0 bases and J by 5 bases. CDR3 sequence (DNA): TGTGCCAGCAGCTTAACGGGGACAGGGGGCTGGGAGACCCAGTACTTC. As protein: CASSLTGTGGWETQYF. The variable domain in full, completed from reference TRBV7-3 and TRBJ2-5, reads GAGVSQTPSNKVTEKGKYVELRCDPISGHTALYWYRQSLGQGPEFLIYFQGTGAADDSGLPNDRFFAVRPEGSVSTLKIQRTERGDSAVYLCASSLTGTGGWETQYFGPGTRLLVL.